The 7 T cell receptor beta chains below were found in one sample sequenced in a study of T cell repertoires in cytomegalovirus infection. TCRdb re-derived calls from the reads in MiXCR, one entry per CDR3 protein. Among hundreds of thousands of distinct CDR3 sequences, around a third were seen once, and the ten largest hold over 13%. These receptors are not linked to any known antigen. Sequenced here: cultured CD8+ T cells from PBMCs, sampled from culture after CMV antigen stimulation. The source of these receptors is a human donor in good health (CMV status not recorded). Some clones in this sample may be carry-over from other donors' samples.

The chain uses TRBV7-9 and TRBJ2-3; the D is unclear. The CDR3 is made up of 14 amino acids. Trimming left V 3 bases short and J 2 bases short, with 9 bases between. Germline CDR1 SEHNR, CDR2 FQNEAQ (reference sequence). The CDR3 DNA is TGTGCCAGCAGCTTGGCGACGTACACAGATACGCAGTATTTT. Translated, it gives CASSLATYTDTQYF. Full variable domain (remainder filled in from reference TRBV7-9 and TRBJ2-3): DTGVSQNPRHKITKRGQNVTFRCDPISEHNRLYWYRQTLGQGPEFLTYFQNEAQLEKSRLLSDRFSAERPKGSFSTLEIQRTEQGDSAMYLCASSLATYTDTQYFGPGTRLTVL.

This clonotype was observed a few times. The CDR3 here is CASREQETQYF. CDR3 nucleotide sequence: TGTGCCAGCCGAGAGCAAGAGACCCAGTACTTC. The chain employs TRBV27 and TRBJ2-5; no firm D call. The ends were cut back, 8 bases at V and 2 bases at J, with 6 bases in the middle. CDR1 and CDR2 from the germline V gene are MNHEY and SMNVEV (reference sequence). The CDR3 length is 11 residues.

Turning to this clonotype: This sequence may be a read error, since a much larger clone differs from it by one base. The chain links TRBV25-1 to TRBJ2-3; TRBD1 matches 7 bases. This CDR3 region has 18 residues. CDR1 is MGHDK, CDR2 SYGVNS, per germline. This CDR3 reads CVSSGSRTGLRRGDTQYF. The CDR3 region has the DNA TGTGTCAGCAGTGGCTCCCGGACAGGCCTGCGAAGGGGAGATACGCAGTATTTT.

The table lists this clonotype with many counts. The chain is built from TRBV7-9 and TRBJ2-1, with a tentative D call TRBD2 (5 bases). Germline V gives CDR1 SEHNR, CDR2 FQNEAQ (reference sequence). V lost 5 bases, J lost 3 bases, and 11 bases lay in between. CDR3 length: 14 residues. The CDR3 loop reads CASSPGIGYNEQFF. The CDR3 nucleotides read TGTGCCAGCAGCCCCGGGATAGGCTACAATGAGCAGTTCTTC.

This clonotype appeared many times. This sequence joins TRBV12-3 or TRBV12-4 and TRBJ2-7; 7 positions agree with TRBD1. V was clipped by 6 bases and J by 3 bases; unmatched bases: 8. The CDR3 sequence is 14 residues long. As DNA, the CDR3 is TGTGCCAGCAGCCTCAGGGACAGATACTACGAGCAGTACTTC. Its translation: CASSLRDRYYEQYF.

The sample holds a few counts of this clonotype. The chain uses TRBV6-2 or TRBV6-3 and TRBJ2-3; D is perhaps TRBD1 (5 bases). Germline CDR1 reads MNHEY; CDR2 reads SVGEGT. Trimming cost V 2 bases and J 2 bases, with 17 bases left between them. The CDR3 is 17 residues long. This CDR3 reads CASSYETVLDNTDTQYF. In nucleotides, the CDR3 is TGTGCCAGCAGTTACGAGACAGTCCTAGATAACACAGATACGCAGTATTTT.

Here the CDR3 DNA reads TGTGCCAGCAGTTACGAGGGAATCGAGCAGTACGTC. Encoded protein: CASSYEGIEQYV. V usage is TRBV6-2 or TRBV6-3 and J usage is TRBJ2-7, with D perhaps TRBD2 (5 bases). From germline, CDR1 is MNHEY and CDR2 SVGEGT. The CDR3 is 12 amino acids. Trimming cost V 2 bases and J 6 bases, with 8 bases left between them.